Listed here is a single TCR beta chain. This sample was taken from a study of blood T cell repertoires in COVID-19. The CDR3 runs to 12 residues. Trimming removed 6 bases from V and 8 bases from J, with 11 bases in between. This table comes from immunoSEQ multiplex PCR, and its TCRdb copy is limited to in-frame clones, with some not included. Of more than 300,000 clones listed, more than 70% are singletons. The specimen was peripheral blood. This chain links TRBV12-3 or TRBV12-4 with TRBJ1-5; D remains unclear. This sequence was found in a woman aged 30 to 39 with COVID-19, enrolled during active disease. The CDR3 DNA follows: TGTGCCAGCAGCATCGGTAGCGAGCCCCAGCATTTT. Translating gives CASSIGSEPQHF.